This T cell receptor beta chain was sequenced in a study of spatial heterogeneity in lung cancer. Described time point: sample taken at primary tumor resection. The donors were about 72 patients with non-small cell lung cancer that was early-stage and untreated. This clonotype was seen at least ten times. Its antigen is not known. This CDR3 has 12 residues. The V end was cut by 6 bases, the J end by 9 bases, with 12 bases between. Study-wide results and caveats: Ubiquitous and regional nonsynonymous mutations were each tracked by the matching count of ubiquitous or regional expanded TCRs. Expanded alpha and beta TCR counts within tumors tracked tumor mutation counts.

TCRdb re-analysed the 5' RACE reads in MiXCR, keeping a single row per CDR3 protein. The data show about 9,600 distinct CDR3 sequences, around 10% seen once. The source is a male donor with early-stage non-small cell lung cancer. The rearrangement joins TRBV12-3 or TRBV12-4 to TRBJ2-1; D unclear. The sequencing used lung tumor tissue, collected at surgery. CDR3 residues: CASRLSSVEQFF. In DNA form, the CDR3 reads TGTGCCAGCAGGCTATCATCGGTTGAGCAGTTCTTC.